These 2 T cell receptor beta chains were all obtained from the same sample, sequenced in a study of blood T cells in healthy people across ages. It was with a sample-barcoded 5' primer and a J-beta primer mix that a second PCR of roughly 6 to 12 cycles was run. TCRdb fed the 5' RACE reads into MiXCR, producing one record per CDR3 protein. The sample yields just over 800,000 distinct CDR3 sequences, 62% seen once. The specimen sequenced was blood. The receptors originated from a man aged 25 to 40 in good health.

The J gene is TRBJ2-3, the V gene TRBV7-3, with TRBD1 identical over 7 bases. CDR1 is SGHTA, CDR2 FQGTGA, per germline. Unmatched junction bases numbered 8, after V lost 5 bases and J lost 0 bases. This CDR3 region has 16 residues. As DNA, the CDR3 is TGTGCCAGCAGCCTCCCAACAGGGGCTAGCACAGATACGCAGTATTTT. Protein sequence: CASSLPTGASTDTQYF.

The chain is built from TRBV28 and TRBJ1-2; 8 positions match TRBD1. The CDR3 has 14 amino acids. The junction had 9 bases not matched to a gene; V was cut back by 6 bases and J by 6 bases. CDR1 is MDHEN and CDR2 is SYDVKM in the germline V gene. CDR3 protein: CASSSLRQGHGYTF. For the CDR3, the DNA is TGTGCCAGCAGCAGCCTTCGACAGGGGCATGGCTACACCTTC.